These T cell receptor beta chains were read from a single sample in a study of blood T cell repertoires in COVID-19. Clones were read by immunoSEQ multiplex PCR, and TCRdb kept only the in-frame ones, dropping some. The sample gives around 150,000 clones, 65% to 90% of which show up once; under 9% is in the top ten. The sample taken for sequencing was peripheral blood. Every receptor here comes from a woman aged 40 to 50 with COVID-19, enrolled during active disease. CDR3s include the opening cysteine and the closing phenylalanine or tryptophan. A D gene is named only where the DNA matches it firmly. Not every row has a clone size; where given, it reads once, few, many or a size class.

abundance: .
j_gene: TRBJ1-6
d_gene: .
v_gene: TRBV6-5
CDR3aa: CASSGTFNSPLHF
CDR3nt: TGTGCCAGCAGCGGGACTTTTAATTCACCCCTCCACTTT

abundance: .
j_gene: TRBJ2-1
d_gene: .
v_gene: TRBV5-6
CDR3aa: CASSLGTLSYNEQFF
CDR3nt: TGTGCCAGCAGCTTGGGGACACTCTCCTACAATGAGCAGTTCTTC

abundance: .
j_gene: TRBJ2-6
d_gene: TRBD2
v_gene: TRBV23-1
CDR3aa: CASSPGRLAGEAGANVLTF
CDR3nt: TGCGCCAGCAGTCCCGGGAGACTAGCGGGTGAAGCTGGGGCCAACGTCCTGACTTTC

abundance: .
j_gene: TRBJ1-2
d_gene: TRBD1
v_gene: TRBV5-6
CDR3aa: CASSIRTGYGYTF
CDR3nt: TGTGCCAGCAGCATAAGGACAGGCTATGGCTACACCTTC

abundance: .
j_gene: TRBJ2-3
d_gene: .
v_gene: TRBV7-9
CDR3aa: CASSPRRDRPTDTQYF
CDR3nt: TGTGCCAGCAGCCCTCGGCGGGACAGACCTACAGATACGCAGTATTTT

abundance: many
j_gene: TRBJ2-2
d_gene: TRBD1
v_gene: TRBV25-1
CDR3aa: CASLGQGGTGELFF
CDR3nt: TGTGCCAGCCTCGGACAGGGTGGCACCGGGGAGCTGTTTTTT

abundance: .
j_gene: TRBJ2-3
d_gene: TRBD2
v_gene: TRBV7-3
CDR3aa: CASSLAGGSTDTQYF
CDR3nt: TGTGCCAGCAGCTTAGCGGGAGGGAGCACAGATACGCAGTATTTT

abundance: once
j_gene: TRBJ2-5
d_gene: TRBD2
v_gene: TRBV27
CDR3aa: CASRAGLALRETQYF
CDR3nt: TGTGCCAGCAGGGCGGGACTAGCGTTGCGAGAGACCCAGTACTTC

abundance: .
j_gene: TRBJ2-7
d_gene: .
v_gene: TRBV7-8
CDR3aa: CASSFGSGTMEQYF
CDR3nt: TGTGCCAGCAGCTTTGGGAGCGGTACTATGGAGCAGTACTTC

abundance: .
j_gene: TRBJ2-1
d_gene: .
v_gene: TRBV7-3
CDR3aa: CASSSNFGNEQFF
CDR3nt: TGTGCCAGCAGCTCGAATTTCGGGAATGAGCAGTTCTTC

abundance: .
j_gene: TRBJ2-1
d_gene: .
v_gene: TRBV7-9
CDR3aa: CASSLGGRPNEQFF
CDR3nt: TGTGCCAGCAGCTTAGGGGGCAGGCCCAATGAGCAGTTCTTC

abundance: .
j_gene: TRBJ2-2
d_gene: .
v_gene: TRBV7-3
CDR3aa: CASSSGIRGTGELFF
CDR3nt: TGTGCCAGCAGCTCCGGAATCCGGGGCACCGGGGAGCTGTTTTTT

abundance: once
j_gene: TRBJ1-5
d_gene: .
v_gene: TRBV4-2
CDR3aa: CASSRDTPRILKQPQHF
CDR3nt: TGTGCCAGCAGCCGGGACACACCGCGGATCCTTAAGCAGCCCCAGCATTTT

abundance: .
j_gene: TRBJ2-7
d_gene: .
v_gene: TRBV9
CDR3aa: CASSVGAATYEQYF
CDR3nt: TGTGCCAGCAGCGTTGGGGCTGCGACCTACGAGCAGTACTTC

abundance: .
j_gene: TRBJ2-7
d_gene: TRBD1
v_gene: TRBV28
CDR3aa: CASSLWVTGGYEQYF
CDR3nt: TGTGCCAGCAGTTTATGGGTGACAGGGGGTTACGAGCAGTACTTC

abundance: .
j_gene: TRBJ2-1
d_gene: TRBD2
v_gene: TRBV7-6
CDR3aa: CASSWGTSGRDEQFF
CDR3nt: TGTGCCAGCAGCTGGGGGACTAGCGGGAGGGATGAGCAGTTCTTC

abundance: .
j_gene: TRBJ1-6
d_gene: .
v_gene: TRBV6-5
CDR3aa: CASNSRGLGSPLHF
CDR3nt: TGTGCCAGCAATTCCAGGGGCTTAGGGTCACCCCTCCACTTT

abundance: .
j_gene: TRBJ2-1
d_gene: .
v_gene: TRBV6-5
CDR3aa: CASRPGHFGEQFF
CDR3nt: TGTGCCAGCAGACCGGGACACTTCGGGGAGCAGTTCTTC

abundance: .
j_gene: TRBJ1-3
d_gene: .
v_gene: TRBV2
CDR3aa: CASRTGTVGNTIYF
CDR3nt: TGTGCCAGCAGGACGGGGACTGTTGGAAACACCATATATTTT

abundance: few
j_gene: TRBJ1-6
d_gene: TRBD1
v_gene: TRBV27
CDR3aa: CASNEGARGSPLHF
CDR3nt: TGTGCCAGCAATGAGGGGGCGCGAGGCTCACCCCTCCACTTT

abundance: .
j_gene: TRBJ2-4
d_gene: .
v_gene: TRBV7-9
CDR3aa: CASSLGAPQLGAKNIQYF
CDR3nt: TGTGCCAGCAGCTTAGGAGCCCCGCAGCTCGGGGCCAAAAACATTCAGTACTTC

abundance: once
j_gene: TRBJ2-1
d_gene: TRBD2
v_gene: TRBV30
CDR3aa: CAWTGGGATEQFF
CDR3nt: TGTGCCTGGACTGGCGGGGGGGCCACGGAGCAGTTCTTC

abundance: .
j_gene: TRBJ2-7
d_gene: TRBD1
v_gene: TRBV10-1
CDR3aa: CASSAGTGAYEQYF
CDR3nt: TGCGCCAGCAGCGCCGGGACAGGGGCCTACGAGCAGTACTTC

abundance: .
j_gene: TRBJ1-2
d_gene: .
v_gene: TRBV2
CDR3aa: CASSVRTDSNYGYTF
CDR3nt: TGTGCCAGCAGTGTACGGACAGATTCTAACTATGGCTACACCTTC

abundance: .
j_gene: TRBJ1-1
d_gene: .
v_gene: TRBV4-1
CDR3aa: CASSQGWDTLPITEAFF
CDR3nt: TGCGCCAGCAGCCAAGGGTGGGACACGCTCCCGATCACTGAAGCTTTCTTT

abundance: .
j_gene: TRBJ2-7
d_gene: TRBD1
v_gene: TRBV2
CDR3aa: CASGQGFYEQYF
CDR3nt: TGTGCCAGCGGACAGGGGTTCTACGAGCAGTACTTC

abundance: .
j_gene: TRBJ2-4
d_gene: TRBD2
v_gene: TRBV2
CDR3aa: CASSETGTSGRFRAKNIQYF
CDR3nt: TGTGCCAGCAGTGAAACCGGGACTAGCGGGAGGTTCCGGGCCAAAAACATTCAGTACTTC

abundance: .
j_gene: TRBJ2-2
d_gene: .
v_gene: TRBV19
CDR3aa: CASSISGSGTNTGELFF
CDR3nt: TGTGCCAGTAGTATATCGGGTAGCGGCACGAACACCGGGGAGCTGTTTTTT

abundance: .
j_gene: TRBJ1-1
d_gene: .
v_gene: TRBV6-5
CDR3aa: CASSPRGAGEAFF
CDR3nt: TGTGCCAGCAGCCCCCGGGGGGCGGGCGAAGCTTTCTTT

abundance: once
j_gene: TRBJ2-2
d_gene: TRBD1
v_gene: TRBV20-1
CDR3aa: CSASRDRDGSGELFF
CDR3nt: TGCAGTGCTAGTAGGGACAGGGATGGGAGCGGGGAGCTGTTTTTT

abundance: .
j_gene: TRBJ1-2
d_gene: .
v_gene: TRBV27
CDR3aa: CASSALGAGENGYTF
CDR3nt: TGTGCCAGCAGTGCCCTGGGAGCAGGGGAGAATGGCTACACCTTC

abundance: .
j_gene: TRBJ1-1
d_gene: .
v_gene: TRBV5-4
CDR3aa: CASSGLTNTEAFF
CDR3nt: TGTGCCAGCAGCGGACTGACGAACACTGAAGCTTTCTTT

abundance: .
j_gene: TRBJ2-3
d_gene: TRBD2
v_gene: TRBV2
CDR3aa: CASNPRLAGGADTQYF
CDR3nt: TGTGCCAGCAACCCCCGACTAGCGGGAGGCGCAGATACGCAGTATTTT

abundance: .
j_gene: TRBJ2-7
d_gene: TRBD1
v_gene: TRBV9
CDR3aa: CASSAGTATYEQYF
CDR3nt: TGTGCCAGCAGCGCCGGGACAGCCACTTACGAGCAGTACTTC

abundance: .
j_gene: TRBJ2-1
d_gene: .
v_gene: TRBV6-4
CDR3aa: CASSDSSGSYNEQFF
CDR3nt: TGTGCCAGCAGTGACTCTAGCGGCTCCTACAATGAGCAGTTCTTC

abundance: .
j_gene: TRBJ1-4
d_gene: TRBD1
v_gene: TRBV5-1
CDR3aa: CASSLVPQGDEKLFF
CDR3nt: TGCGCCAGCAGCTTGGTGCCGCAGGGGGACGAAAAACTGTTTTTT

abundance: .
j_gene: TRBJ2-3
d_gene: .
v_gene: TRBV13
CDR3aa: CASSSSGRDTQYF
CDR3nt: TGTGCCAGCAGCTCGTCCGGGAGAGATACGCAGTATTTT

abundance: once
j_gene: TRBJ1-4
d_gene: TRBD1
v_gene: TRBV18
CDR3aa: CASSHGTGNEKLFF
CDR3nt: TGTGCCAGCTCACACGGGACAGGCAATGAAAAACTGTTTTTT

abundance: .
j_gene: TRBJ2-3
d_gene: .
v_gene: TRBV30
CDR3aa: CAWSVGGISTDTQYF
CDR3nt: TGTGCCTGGAGTGTTGGCGGGATAAGCACAGATACGCAGTATTTT

abundance: .
j_gene: TRBJ1-5
d_gene: TRBD1
v_gene: TRBV5-6
CDR3aa: CASSFRGSNQPQHF
CDR3nt: TGTGCCAGCAGCTTCAGGGGGAGCAATCAGCCCCAGCATTTT

abundance: .
j_gene: TRBJ1-1
d_gene: .
v_gene: TRBV6-6
CDR3aa: CASTRLSGDTEAFF
CDR3nt: TGTGCCAGCACCCGGCTAAGCGGAGACACTGAAGCTTTCTTT

abundance: few
j_gene: TRBJ1-5
d_gene: .
v_gene: TRBV27
CDR3aa: CASSVSTTSVGQPQHF
CDR3nt: TGTGCCAGCAGTGTTAGTACGACTTCGGTAGGTCAGCCCCAGCATTTT

abundance: .
j_gene: TRBJ2-5
d_gene: TRBD2
v_gene: TRBV27
CDR3aa: CASSLKRTSGPQETQYF
CDR3nt: TGTGCCAGCAGTTTAAAGAGGACTAGCGGGCCCCAAGAGACCCAGTACTTC

abundance: .
j_gene: TRBJ2-1
d_gene: TRBD2
v_gene: TRBV4-1
CDR3aa: CASSQVSSGGLNEQFF
CDR3nt: TGCGCCAGCAGCCAAGTTTCCAGCGGGGGTCTCAATGAGCAGTTCTTC

abundance: .
j_gene: TRBJ2-1
d_gene: .
v_gene: TRBV19
CDR3aa: CASSMQGLNEQFF
CDR3nt: TGTGCCAGTAGTATGCAGGGTCTGAATGAGCAGTTCTTC

abundance: .
j_gene: TRBJ2-7
d_gene: TRBD1
v_gene: TRBV5-6
CDR3aa: CASSLERQGGDYEQYF
CDR3nt: TGTGCCAGCAGCTTGGAACGACAGGGGGGAGACTACGAGCAGTACTTC

abundance: .
j_gene: TRBJ2-1
d_gene: .
v_gene: TRBV3-1/TRBV3-2
CDR3aa: CASETGTNEQFF
CDR3nt: TGTGCCAGCGAGACGGGTACGAATGAGCAGTTCTTC

abundance: .
j_gene: TRBJ2-1
d_gene: TRBD2
v_gene: TRBV7-3
CDR3aa: CASSSTGGPYNEQFF
CDR3nt: TGTGCCAGCAGCTCGACGGGAGGGCCCTACAATGAGCAGTTCTTC

abundance: once
j_gene: TRBJ1-1
d_gene: .
v_gene: TRBV7-2
CDR3aa: CASSLTVKLGTEAFF
CDR3nt: TGTGCCAGCAGCTTAACAGTAAAATTAGGGACAGAAGCTTTCTTT

abundance: once
j_gene: TRBJ1-1
d_gene: .
v_gene: TRBV30
CDR3aa: CAWSVGGGATPAFF
CDR3nt: TGTGCCTGGAGCGTGGGGGGGGGAGCGACCCCGGCTTTCTTT

abundance: .
j_gene: TRBJ2-7
d_gene: .
v_gene: TRBV5-4
CDR3aa: CASSFDRSYEQYF
CDR3nt: TGTGCCAGCAGCTTTGACAGATCCTACGAGCAGTACTTC

abundance: once
j_gene: TRBJ2-2
d_gene: .
v_gene: TRBV18
CDR3aa: CASRRVNTGELFF
CDR3nt: TGTGCCAGTAGGAGAGTGAACACCGGGGAGCTGTTTTTT

abundance: .
j_gene: TRBJ2-3
d_gene: .
v_gene: TRBV7-3
CDR3aa: CASSLQGTDTQYF
CDR3nt: TGTGCCAGCAGCTTGCAGGGCACAGATACGCAGTATTTT

abundance: .
j_gene: TRBJ1-2
d_gene: .
v_gene: TRBV9
CDR3aa: CASSEQGLNYGYTF
CDR3nt: TGTGCCAGCAGCGAACAGGGATTAAACTATGGCTACACCTTC

abundance: .
j_gene: TRBJ2-3
d_gene: TRBD2
v_gene: TRBV28
CDR3aa: CASRGTSGSGSDTQYF
CDR3nt: TGTGCCAGCAGGGGGACTAGCGGGAGCGGGTCGGATACGCAGTATTTT

abundance: .
j_gene: TRBJ2-2
d_gene: TRBD2
v_gene: TRBV7-9
CDR3aa: CASSLPRGVGTGELFF
CDR3nt: TGTGCCAGCAGCTTACCGCGGGGGGTCGGCACCGGGGAGCTGTTTTTT

abundance: .
j_gene: TRBJ1-2
d_gene: .
v_gene: TRBV7-2
CDR3aa: CASSLPPTGSYGYTF
CDR3nt: TGTGCCAGCAGCTTACCCCCCACCGGGAGCTATGGCTACACCTTC

abundance: .
j_gene: TRBJ1-1
d_gene: .
v_gene: TRBV10-3
CDR3aa: CAIRGRGGPNTEAFF
CDR3nt: TGTGCCATCAGAGGGAGAGGGGGTCCTAACACTGAAGCTTTCTTT

abundance: .
j_gene: TRBJ2-1
d_gene: TRBD1
v_gene: TRBV6-1
CDR3aa: CASSEGGQNYNEQFF
CDR3nt: TGTGCCAGCAGTGAAGGGGGACAGAATTACAATGAGCAGTTCTTC